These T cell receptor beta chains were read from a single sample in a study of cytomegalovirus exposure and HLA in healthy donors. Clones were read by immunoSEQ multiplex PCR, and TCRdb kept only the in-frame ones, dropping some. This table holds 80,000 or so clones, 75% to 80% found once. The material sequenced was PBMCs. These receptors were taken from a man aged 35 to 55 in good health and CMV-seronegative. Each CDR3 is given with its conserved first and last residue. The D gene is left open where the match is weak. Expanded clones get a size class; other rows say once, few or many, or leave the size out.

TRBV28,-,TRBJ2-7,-,CASSLQGRNEQYF,TGTGCCAGCAGCCTGCAAGGGAGGAACGAGCAGTACTTC
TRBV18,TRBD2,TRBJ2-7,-,CASSPPGRTSGYEQYF,TGTGCCAGCTCACCACCAGGCAGGACTAGCGGTTACGAGCAGTACTTC
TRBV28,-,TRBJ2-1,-,CASSLTDSYNEQFF,TGTGCCAGCAGTTTGACTGACAGTTACAATGAGCAGTTCTTC
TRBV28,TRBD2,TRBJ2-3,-,CASSLYQGLALSTQYF,TGTGCCAGCAGTTTATATCAGGGACTAGCCTTGAGTACGCAGTATTTT
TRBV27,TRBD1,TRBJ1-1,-,CASSLYKTGDTEAFF,TGTGCCAGCAGTTTATATAAGACAGGGGACACTGAAGCTTTCTTT
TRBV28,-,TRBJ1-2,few,CASSKSTQVDYGYTF,TGTGCCAGCAGTAAATCGACCCAGGTGGACTATGGCTACACCTTC
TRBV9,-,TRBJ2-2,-,CASSGWESTGELFF,TGTGCCAGCAGTGGGTGGGAGAGCACCGGGGAGCTGTTTTTT
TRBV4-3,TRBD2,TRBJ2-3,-,CASSQGLAEPSTDTQYF,TGCGCCAGCAGCCAGGGACTAGCGGAGCCTAGCACAGATACGCAGTATTTT
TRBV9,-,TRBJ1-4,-,CASSVGPGGEKLFF,TGTGCCAGCAGCGTAGGGCCCGGAGGTGAAAAACTGTTTTTT
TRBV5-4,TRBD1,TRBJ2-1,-,CASSRDRGTYNEQFF,TGTGCCAGCAGTCGCGACAGGGGGACCTACAATGAGCAGTTCTTC
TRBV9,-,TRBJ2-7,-,CASSPGVTYEQYF,TGTGCCAGCAGCCCGGGAGTGACCTACGAGCAGTACTTC
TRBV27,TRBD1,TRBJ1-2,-,CASSPGQGVDGYTF,TGTGCCAGCAGTCCAGGACAGGGGGTCGATGGCTACACCTTC
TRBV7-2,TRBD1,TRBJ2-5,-,CASSSYRDRIQETQYF,TGTGCCAGCAGCTCCTACCGGGACAGGATCCAAGAGACCCAGTACTTC
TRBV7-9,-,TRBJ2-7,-,CASSHRELWGEQYF,TGTGCCAGCAGCCATCGGGAGTTGTGGGGCGAGCAGTACTTC
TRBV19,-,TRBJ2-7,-,CASRSTRASYEQYF,TGTGCCAGTAGATCGACTAGGGCCTCCTACGAGCAGTACTTC
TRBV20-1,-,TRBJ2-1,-,CSARVGGEQFF,TGCAGTGCTAGGGTGGGGGGTGAGCAGTTCTTC
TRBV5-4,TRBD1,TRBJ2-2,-,CASSLVRQGVPPNTGELFF,TGTGCCAGCAGCTTGGTCCGGCAGGGGGTTCCCCCGAACACCGGGGAGCTGTTTTTT
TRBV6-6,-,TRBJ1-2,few,CASSPGTNYGYTF,TGTGCCAGCAGTCCAGGCACTAACTATGGCTACACCTTC
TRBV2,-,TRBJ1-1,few,CASSVESVNTEAFF,TGTGCCAGCAGTGTTGAGAGTGTGAACACTGAAGCTTTCTTT
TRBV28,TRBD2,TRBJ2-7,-,CASRTSGRYEQYF,TGTGCCAGCCGCACTAGCGGGAGATACGAGCAGTACTTC
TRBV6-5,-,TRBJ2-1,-,CASRGSSYNEQFF,TGTGCGTCACGGGGGAGCTCCTACAATGAGCAGTTCTTC
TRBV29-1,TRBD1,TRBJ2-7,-,CSAYSGTGVGEQYF,TGCAGCGCCTACTCCGGGACAGGGGTGGGCGAGCAGTACTTC
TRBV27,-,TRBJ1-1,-,CASSSPKTGRGTEAFF,TGTGCCAGCAGTTCACCTAAAACAGGGAGGGGAACTGAAGCTTTCTTT
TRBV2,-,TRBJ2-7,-,CASCPTTSLYEQYF,TGTGCCAGCTGCCCGACGACTTCTCTTTACGAGCAGTACTTC
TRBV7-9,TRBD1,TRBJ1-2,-,CASSSAGDRANYGYTF,TGTGCCAGCAGCTCAGCCGGGGACAGAGCTAACTATGGCTACACCTTC
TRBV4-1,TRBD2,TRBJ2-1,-,CASSHLIAGNSYNEQFF,TGCGCCAGCAGCCACCTAATAGCGGGAAACTCCTACAATGAGCAGTTCTTC